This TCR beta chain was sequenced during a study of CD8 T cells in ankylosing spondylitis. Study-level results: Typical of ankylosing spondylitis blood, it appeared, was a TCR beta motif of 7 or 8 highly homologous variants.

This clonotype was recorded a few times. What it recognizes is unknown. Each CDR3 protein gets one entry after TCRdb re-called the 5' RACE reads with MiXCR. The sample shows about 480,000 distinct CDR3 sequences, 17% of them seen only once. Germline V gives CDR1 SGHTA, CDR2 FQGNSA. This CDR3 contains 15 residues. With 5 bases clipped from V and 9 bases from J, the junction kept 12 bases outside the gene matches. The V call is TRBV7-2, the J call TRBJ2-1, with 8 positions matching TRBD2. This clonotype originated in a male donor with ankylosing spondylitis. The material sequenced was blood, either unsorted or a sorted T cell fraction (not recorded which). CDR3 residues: CASSPTPLREVEQFF. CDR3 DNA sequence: TGTGCCAGCAGCCCCACGCCTCTGCGGGAGGTTGAGCAGTTCTTC. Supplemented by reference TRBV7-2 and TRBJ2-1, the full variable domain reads GAGVSQSPSNKVTEKGKDVELRCDPISGHTALYWYRQSLGQGLEFLIYFQGNSAPDKSGLPSDRFSAERTGGSVSTLTIQRTQQEDSAVYLCASSPTPLREVEQFFGPGTRLTVL.